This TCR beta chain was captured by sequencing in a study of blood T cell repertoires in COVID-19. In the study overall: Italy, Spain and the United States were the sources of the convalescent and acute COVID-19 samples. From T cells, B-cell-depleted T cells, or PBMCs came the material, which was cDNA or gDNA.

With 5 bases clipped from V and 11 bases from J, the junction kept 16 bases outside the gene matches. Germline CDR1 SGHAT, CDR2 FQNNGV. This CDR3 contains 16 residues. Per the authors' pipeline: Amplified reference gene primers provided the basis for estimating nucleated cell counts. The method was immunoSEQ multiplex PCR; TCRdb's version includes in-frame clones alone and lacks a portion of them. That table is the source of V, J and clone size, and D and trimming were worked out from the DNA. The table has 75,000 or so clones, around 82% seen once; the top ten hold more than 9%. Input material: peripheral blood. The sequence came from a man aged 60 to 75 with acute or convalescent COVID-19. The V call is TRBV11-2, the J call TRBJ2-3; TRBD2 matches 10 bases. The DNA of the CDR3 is TGTGCCAGCAGCCCCTCTAGCGGGGGCGCCGTAGTAGGGCAGTATTTT. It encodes CASSPSSGGAVVGQYF.